One sample yielded the 18 T cell receptor beta chains listed below, sequenced in a study of cytomegalovirus exposure and HLA in healthy donors. Primers for the PCR totalled 60 Vbeta and 13 Jbeta. Profiled with immunoSEQ multiplex PCR; TCRdb holds only in-frame clones, not every one. The repertoire has more than 130,000 clones, more than 70% of them found once; the top ten carry 4.5% to 5%. Specimen: PBMCs. These TCRs come from a woman in her forties or fifties in good health and CMV-seronegative.

As regards this clone: This sample also contains other DNA sequences that code for the same CDR3. The chain employs TRBV5-6 and TRBJ1-6, with a possible D match to TRBD1 (5 bases). The CDR3 runs 14 residues. V gave up 0 bases and J gave up 10 bases, with 11 bases separating them. Germline CDR1 SGHDT, CDR2 YYEEEE. Here the CDR3 reads CASSLVKGRSPLHF. CDR3 coding DNA: TGTGCCAGCAGCTTGGTAAAGGGGAGGTCACCCCTCCACTTT.

V usage is TRBV19 and J usage is TRBJ1-2; 9 bases are a match to TRBD1. J gave up 3 bases and V 5 bases, and 7 bases lay outside the gene matches. The CDR3 extends over 15 amino acids. Germline CDR1 and CDR2: LNHDA and SQIVND (reference sequence). The CDR3 loop reads CASSAGQGAHYGYTF. CDR3 DNA: TGTGCCAGTAGTGCGGGACAGGGTGCGCACTATGGCTACACCTTC. Full variable domain (remainder filled in from reference TRBV19 and TRBJ1-2): DGGITQSPKYLFRKEGQNVTLSCEQNLNHDAMYWYRQDPGQGLRLIYYSQIVNDFQKGDIAEGYSVSREKKESFPLTVTSAQKNPTAFYLCASSAGQGAHYGYTFGSGTRLTVV.

The V call is TRBV9, the J call TRBJ2-5; TRBD1 matches 9 bases. Germline V gives CDR1 SGDLS, CDR2 YYNGEE. The CDR3 extends over 14 amino acids. Losses at the gene ends were 2 bases for V and 5 bases for J; bases not matched to a gene: 4. The CDR3 reads CASSVGTGTETQYF. In DNA form, the CDR3 reads TGTGCCAGCAGCGTCGGGACAGGGACGGAGACCCAGTACTTC.

CDR3 sequence (DNA): TGTGCCAGCAGCTCCACCCCGGGGGGAGCCCTCGGCTACACCTTC. As protein: CASSSTPGGALGYTF. The V gene is TRBV5-6, the J gene TRBJ1-2; D is possibly TRBD1 (5 bases). CDR3 length: 15 amino acids. Trimming left V 3 bases short and J 8 bases short, with 20 bases between. Germline V gene lookup returns CDR1 SGHDT and CDR2 YYEEEE.

In this sample, this clone turned up a few times. CDR3 bases: TGTGCCAGCAGCTTGGAGCCCGTAAATCAGCCCCAGCATTTT. As protein: CASSLEPVNQPQHF. The gene calls are TRBV5-4 and TRBJ1-5; no firm D call. In germline, CDR1 is SGHNT, CDR2 YYREEE (reference sequence). This CDR3 is 14 amino acids long. Trimming stripped 0 bases from V and 4 bases from J, with 8 bases between.

V is TRBV11-1 and J is TRBJ2-2, with a possible D match to TRBD1 (6 bases). With 2 bases removed from V and 0 bases from J, the gap between germline ends came to 13 bases. The CDR3 runs to 17 residues. Germline lookup yields CDR1 SGHAT and CDR2 FQDESV (reference sequence). CDR3 sequence (DNA): TGTGCCAGCAGCTTATCACACCAGGGGTCGAACACCGGGGAGCTGTTTTTT. Translating it yields CASSLSHQGSNTGELFF.

V and J are TRBV6-6 and TRBJ1-1; D is possibly TRBD1 (5 bases). Trimming pared 2 bases from V and 0 bases from J, leaving 13 bases between. CDR1 and CDR2 (germline): MNHNY, SVGAGI (reference sequence). The CDR3 spans 16 residues. The CDR3 sequence is CASSYPPTAMNTEAFF. CDR3 DNA: TGTGCCAGCAGTTACCCCCCGACAGCTATGAACACTGAAGCTTTCTTT.

This clone has a single count. The J gene is TRBJ2-1, the V gene TRBV10-3, with 12 positions matching TRBD2. Unmatched junction bases numbered 3, after V lost 5 bases and J lost 7 bases. The CDR3 length is 14 residues. CDR1 and CDR2 from the germline V gene are ENHRY and SYGVKD. CDR3 sequence: CAISLAGGRNEQFF. In nucleotides, the CDR3 is TGTGCCATCAGTCTAGCGGGGGGGCGTAATGAGCAGTTCTTC.

The chain combines TRBV5-1 with TRBJ2-3; 10 bases match TRBD2. The V gene end was trimmed by 0 bases and the J gene end by 0 bases; junction bases not matched to a gene: 4. The CDR3 has 17 residues. Germline CDR1 and CDR2: SGHRS and YFSETQ. As DNA, the CDR3 is TGCGCCAGCAGCTTGGCCGAACTAGCGGGGAGCACAGATACGCAGTATTTT. As protein: CASSLAELAGSTDTQYF.

This clone was seen a single time. This chain uses TRBV6-1 with TRBJ2-3; 9 bases are a match to TRBD2. J gave up 2 bases and V 3 bases, and 12 bases lay outside the gene matches. CDR3 length: 18 residues. Germline V gene lookup returns CDR1 MNHNS and CDR2 SASEGT. CDR3 residues: CASSEGVGRGGITDTQYF. DNA of the CDR3: TGTGCCAGCAGTGAGGGGGTGGGGCGGGGGGGAATCACAGATACGCAGTATTTT.

This clone was counted once. The chain joins TRBV6-1 to TRBJ2-7, with 7 bases that match TRBD2. Germline V CDR1 and CDR2: MNHNS, SASEGT. This CDR3 comprises 14 residues. V lost 2 bases, J lost 4 bases, and 5 bases stayed unmatched. The CDR3 sequence is CASSEPGGRYEQYF. The CDR3 DNA reads TGTGCCAGCAGTGAACCCGGGGGGAGATACGAGCAGTACTTC.

The chain employs TRBV2 and TRBJ2-3, with 9 bases fitting TRBD1. Trimming took 5 bases from V and 4 from J; bases not matched to a gene: 7. CDR3 length: 15 residues. CDR1 is SNHLY, CDR2 FYNNEI, per germline. Here the CDR3 DNA reads TGTGCCAGCAGTCTGGGGGGACAGGGCTCAGATACGCAGTATTTT. Protein product: CASSLGGQGSDTQYF. Supplemented by reference TRBV2 and TRBJ2-3, the full variable domain reads EPEVTQTPSHQVTQMGQEVILRCVPISNHLYFYWYRQILGQKVEFLVSFYNNEISEKSEIFDDQFSVERPDGSNFTLKIRSTKLEDSAMYFCASSLGGQGSDTQYFGPGTRLTVL.

The table lists this clone with a count of one. The V and J genes are TRBV5-6 and TRBJ2-3, with 12 bases matching TRBD2. This CDR3 comprises 18 residues. In germline, CDR1 is SGHDT, CDR2 YYEEEE. Unmatched junction bases numbered 10, after V lost 0 bases and J lost 5 bases. This CDR3 reads CASSLGDLAGGLQDTQYF. The CDR3 DNA follows: TGTGCCAGCAGCTTGGGCGACCTAGCGGGGGGGCTTCAAGATACGCAGTATTTT.

Regarding this clone: The identical CDR3 is also encoded by other nucleotide sequences in the sample. The rearrangement links TRBV2 to TRBJ2-5; 15 bases line up with TRBD2. This CDR3 contains 15 residues. The V gene end was trimmed by 6 bases and the J gene end by 2 bases; junction bases not matched to a gene: 1. CDR1 and CDR2 from the germline V gene are SNHLY and FYNNEI. The CDR3 DNA reads TGTGCCAGCAGCGGACTAGCGGGGGGGCAAGAGACCCAGTACTTC. This sequence encodes CASSGLAGGQETQYF.

This clone was found once. This rearrangement joins TRBV5-1 to TRBJ1-3, with unresolved D. The CDR3 consists of 15 residues. CDR1 and CDR2 from the germline V gene are SGHRS and YFSETQ. Trimming removed 4 bases from V and 2 bases from J, with 13 bases in between. The CDR3 region is CASSADIAPGNTIYF. Here the CDR3 DNA reads TGCGCCAGCAGCGCCGACATCGCCCCTGGAAACACCATATATTTT. The whole variable domain, remainder taken from reference TRBV5-1 and TRBJ1-3, is KAGVTQTPRYLIKTRGQQVTLSCSPISGHRSVSWYQQTPGQGLQFLFEYFSETQRNKGNFPGRFSGRQFSNSRSEMNVSTLELGDSALYLCASSADIAPGNTIYFGEGSWLTVV.

The chain employs TRBV7-6 and TRBJ2-1; no firm D call. This CDR3 spans 16 amino acids. CDR1 and CDR2 from the germline V gene are SGHVS and FNYEAQ. Trimming pared 1 base from V and 2 bases from J, leaving 12 bases between. The CDR3 DNA follows: TGTGCCAGCAGCTTAGAGCTACTCCCTGCCTACAATGAGCAGTTCTTC. Its protein product is CASSLELLPAYNEQFF. Using reference TRBV7-6 and TRBJ2-1 for the parts outside the CDR3, the full variable domain is GAGVSQSPRYKVTKRGQDVALRCDPISGHVSLYWYRQALGQGPEFLTYFNYEAQQDKSGLPNDRFSAERPEGSISTLTIQRTEQRDSAMYRCASSLELLPAYNEQFFGPGTRLTVL.

V usage is TRBV19 and J usage is TRBJ1-5; D might be TRBD1 (6 bases). The germline V and J ends were trimmed by 4 bases and 1 base, with 11 bases remaining between them. CDR3 length: 15 amino acids. Germline CDR1 reads LNHDA; CDR2 reads SQIVND (reference sequence). The CDR3 DNA is TGTGCCAGTAGTACCCCCGGGACAAGCAATCAGCCCCAGCATTTT. Its protein product is CASSTPGTSNQPQHF.

The table lists this clone with a few counts. This sequence joins TRBV2 and TRBJ1-6; 12 nucleotides agree with TRBD1. The ends lost 5 bases at V and 5 bases at J; junction bases unmatched: 4. CDR3 length equals 16 residues. Germline CDR1 is SNHLY and CDR2 is FYNNEI. CDR3 loop: CASSRDRGQNNSPLHF. The CDR3 DNA reads TGTGCCAGCAGTCGGGACAGGGGGCAGAATAATTCACCCCTCCACTTT.